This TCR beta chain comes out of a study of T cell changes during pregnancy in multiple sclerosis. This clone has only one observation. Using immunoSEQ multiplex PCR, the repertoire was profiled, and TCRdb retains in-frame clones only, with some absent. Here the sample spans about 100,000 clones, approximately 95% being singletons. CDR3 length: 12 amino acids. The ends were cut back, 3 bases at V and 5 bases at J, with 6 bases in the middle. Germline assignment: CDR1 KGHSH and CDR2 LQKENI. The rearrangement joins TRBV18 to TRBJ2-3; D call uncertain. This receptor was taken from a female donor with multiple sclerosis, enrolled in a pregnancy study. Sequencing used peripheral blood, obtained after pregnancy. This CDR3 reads CASSPPGDTQYF. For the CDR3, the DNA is TGTGCCAGCTCACCTCCGGGAGATACGCAGTATTTT.